These 26 T cell receptor beta chains were all obtained from the same sample, sequenced in a study of T-cell memory formation after mild COVID-19 (dated by TCRdb to the early 2020s). The library was generated by 5' RACE. The data were produced on an Illumina NovaSeq 6000. TCRdb redid the processing of the public reads, applying fastp at Q25 and MiXCR, and retained in-frame beta chains. Every entry covers one CDR3 protein and lists the most common genes and DNA from its rows. The sample profile shows about 270,000 distinct CDR3 sequences; 15% to 20% of them were found once. The ten largest clonotypes hold approximately 25% of the sample. The sequenced material came from PBMCs or a T cell subset sorted from them (not recorded which). The receptor set was obtained from a man younger than 30 who had mild COVID-19 (a few samples of this study predate the infection). The sample titles of this study are shuffled in the database, so cell type and time point are left out; the donor was told from shared clones.

The gene calls are TRBV3-1 and TRBJ1-2, with D tentatively TRBD1 (5 bases). In germline, CDR1 is LGHDT, CDR2 YNNKEL (reference sequence). The CDR3 contains 15 residues. V lost 0 bases and J 6 bases, leaving 14 bases between the germline ends. CDR3 amino acids: CASSQDGTPWNGYTF. The CDR3 DNA reads as TGTGCCAGCAGCCAAGATGGGACTCCATGGAATGGCTACACCTTC. Full variable domain (remainder filled in from reference TRBV3-1 and TRBJ1-2): DTAVSQTPKYLVTQMGNDKSIKCEQNLGHDTMYWYKQDSKKFLKIMFSYNNKELIINETVPNRFSPKSPDKAHLNLHINSLELGDSAVYFCASSQDGTPWNGYTFGSGTRLTVV.

This clonotype was seen ten or more times. The chain carries TRBV15 and TRBJ2-5; D not certain. The CDR3 extends over 15 amino acids. Germline CDR1 LNHNV, CDR2 YYDKDF (reference sequence). V was clipped by 0 bases and J by 2 bases, with 10 bases between them. CDR3 region: CATSRDHWGQETQYF. In nucleotides, the CDR3 is TGTGCCACCAGCAGAGATCACTGGGGTCAAGAGACCCAGTACTTC.

The table lists this clonotype with a few counts. The chain joins TRBV7-9 to TRBJ1-2; tentatively, D is TRBD1 (5 bases). Per germline, CDR1 SEHNR and CDR2 FQNEAQ (reference sequence). This CDR3 contains 16 residues. Between the trimmed V and J ends, which lost 5 bases and 3 bases, there was a span of 19 bases. CDR3 amino acids: CASSTRPAGRDYGYTF. The CDR3, as DNA: TGTGCCAGCAGCACCCGCCCGGCAGGGAGGGACTATGGCTACACCTTC. Together with reference TRBV7-9 and TRBJ1-2, the CDR3 gives the full variable domain: DTGVSQNPRHKITKRGQNVTFRCDPISEHNRLYWYRQTLGQGPEFLTYFQNEAQLEKSRLLSDRFSAERPKGSFSTLEIQRTEQGDSAMYLCASSTRPAGRDYGYTFGSGTRLTVV.

This clonotype was seen at least ten times. The rearrangement uses TRBV6-5 and TRBJ2-5; 7 positions agree with TRBD1. The CDR3 consists of 13 residues. J lost 1 base, V lost 7 bases, and 3 bases had no gene match. The germline CDR1 and CDR2 sequences are MNHEY and SVGAGI. CDR3 in amino acids: CASNRGTQETQYF. For the CDR3, the DNA is TGTGCCAGCAACAGGGGCACCCAAGAGACCCAGTACTTC.

The chain recombines TRBV18 with TRBJ2-2, with D possibly TRBD2 on 5 matching bases. Germline V gene data show CDR1 as KGHSH and CDR2 as LQKENI. The CDR3 contains 14 residues. The V and J ends lost 6 bases and 4 bases respectively, with 12 bases between them. CDR3 in DNA: TGTGCCAGCTCTCCGACTAAGGCCACCGGGGAGCTGTTTTTT. It codes for CASSPTKATGELFF.

This clonotype was picked up a small number of times. The chain has TRBV10-3 and TRBJ1-1, with D unresolved. This CDR3 contains 15 residues. Trimming took 6 bases from V and 3 from J, leaving 17 bases between them. Germline V gives CDR1 ENHRY, CDR2 SYGVKD. In DNA form, the CDR3 reads TGTGCCATCAGCGGTACACGCATCGGGGACACTGAAGCTTTCTTT. The encoded protein is CAISGTRIGDTEAFF.

This clonotype appeared many times. J is TRBJ1-5 and V is TRBV12-3 or TRBV12-4; D remains ambiguous. CDR3 length: 13 amino acids. V gave up 6 bases and J gave up 6 bases, with 12 bases separating them. CDR3 loop: CASRQSVVQPQHF. In DNA, the CDR3 is TGTGCCAGCAGGCAATCAGTGGTTCAGCCCCAGCATTTT.

This chain uses TRBV5-1 with TRBJ2-3; 8 bases are shared with TRBD2. CDR1 is SGHRS, CDR2 YFSETQ, per germline. The CDR3 loop spans 12 amino acids. Trimming removed 4 bases from V and 5 bases from J; junction bases left unmatched: 0. The CDR3 region has the DNA TGCGCCAGCAGCAGCGGGGGAGATACGCAGTATTTT. Translated: CASSSGGDTQYF. Supplemented by reference TRBV5-1 and TRBJ2-3, the full variable domain reads KAGVTQTPRYLIKTRGQQVTLSCSPISGHRSVSWYQQTPGQGLQFLFEYFSETQRNKGNFPGRFSGRQFSNSRSEMNVSTLELGDSALYLCASSSGGDTQYFGPGTRLTVL.

There are many counts of this clonotype. This CDR3 reads CASSQAGDTDTQYF. The CDR3 bases are TGCGCCAGCAGCCAAGCGGGAGACACAGATACGCAGTATTTT. V is TRBV4-1 and J is TRBJ2-3, with D possibly TRBD2 on 6 matching bases. With 1 base removed from V and 2 bases from J, the gap between germline ends came to 7 bases. This CDR3 has 14 residues. Germline CDR1 and CDR2: MGHRA and YSYEKL.

The rearrangement joins TRBV6-5 to TRBJ1-1; D uncertain. V lost 2 bases, J lost 6 bases, and 13 bases lay in between. This CDR3 has 14 residues. Germline V lookup: CDR1 MNHEY, CDR2 SVGAGI. The CDR3 protein is CASSYKVPPSEAFF. The CDR3 nucleotides are TGTGCCAGCAGTTACAAGGTTCCCCCCTCTGAAGCTTTCTTT.

The V gene is TRBV6-5, the J gene TRBJ1-6, with D possibly TRBD1 on 5 matching bases. Trimming took 2 bases from V and 5 from J, leaving 16 bases between them. The CDR3 length is 17 residues. Germline CDR1 and CDR2: MNHEY and SVGAGI. Here the CDR3 DNA reads TGTGCCAGCAGTTACCGCCAGGACCGAGGGGATAATTCACCCCTCCACTTT. As protein: CASSYRQDRGDNSPLHF.

This clonotype has more than one count but fewer than ten. J is TRBJ1-1 and V is TRBV7-8; no firm D call. The germline V gene encodes CDR1 SGHVS and CDR2 FQNEAQ. This CDR3 is built from 14 residues. Trimming left V 2 bases short and J 1 base short, with 8 bases between. The CDR3 bases are TGTGCCAGCAGCTTAATATTAGGGAACACTGAAGCTTTCTTT. It yields the protein CASSLILGNTEAFF.

The V and J genes are TRBV7-3 and TRBJ2-5; the match to TRBD2 covers 9 bases. The CDR3 sequence is 14 residues long. V shed 6 bases, J shed 1 base, and the junction held 3 bases outside the gene matches. Germline V gives CDR1 SGHTA, CDR2 FQGTGA. CDR3 sequence: CASRLAGRQETQYF. Here the CDR3 DNA reads TGTGCCAGCAGACTAGCGGGTCGCCAAGAGACCCAGTACTTC. Supplemented by reference TRBV7-3 and TRBJ2-5, the full variable domain reads GAGVSQTPSNKVTEKGKYVELRCDPISGHTALYWYRQSLGQGPEFLIYFQGTGAADDSGLPNDRFFAVRPEGSVSTLKIQRTERGDSAVYLCASRLAGRQETQYFGPGTRLLVL.

V gene TRBV6-6 combines with J gene TRBJ2-1; a weak D match, TRBD1 (6 bases). The CDR3 has 14 residues. Trimming left V 7 bases short and J 2 bases short, with 12 bases between. Per germline, CDR1 MNHNY and CDR2 SVGAGI (reference sequence). In DNA form, the CDR3 reads TGTGCCAGCAACCTACAGGGAGCCTACAATGAGCAGTTCTTC. Protein: CASNLQGAYNEQFF.

The V and J genes are TRBV4-2 and TRBJ1-2; the D is unclear. The CDR3 has 11 amino acids. The V gene lost 8 bases and the J gene lost 2 bases, with 6 bases spanning the gap. The germline CDR1 and CDR2 sequences are LGHNA and YNFKEQ. The CDR3 reads CASWGNYGYTF. In nucleotides, the CDR3 is TGTGCCAGCTGGGGAAACTATGGCTACACCTTC.

The chain has TRBV7-2 and TRBJ2-7; D is unresolved. Between the trimmed V and J ends, which lost 4 bases and 6 bases, there was a span of 13 bases. The CDR3 consists of 13 residues. Germline CDR1 reads SGHTA; CDR2 reads FQGNSA. The DNA for the CDR3 is TGTGCCAGCAGCTCACATGAGCGTCTCGAGCAGTACTTC. Its protein is CASSSHERLEQYF.

V is TRBV2 and J is TRBJ1-1, with 7 bases lining up with TRBD1. The V gene end was trimmed by 6 bases and the J gene end by 4 bases; junction bases not matched to a gene: 11. This CDR3 is built from 15 residues. The germline gives CDR1 SNHLY, CDR2 FYNNEI. This CDR3 is CASSAGQYTGTEAFF. The CDR3 DNA reads as TGTGCCAGCAGCGCGGGACAGTATACTGGCACTGAAGCTTTCTTT.

This clonotype is medium-sized within its sample. The chain recombines TRBV13 with TRBJ2-7; 12 bases match TRBD2. Germline-derived CDR1 and CDR2 are PRHDT and FYEKMQ (reference sequence). The CDR3 length is 19 residues. J lost 1 base, V lost 5 bases, and 15 bases had no gene match. CDR3 coding DNA: TGTGCCAGCAGCCCAAAGACCTCTAGCGGGGGGGCCCGGTCCTACGAGCAGTACTTC. Its protein product is CASSPKTSSGGARSYEQYF.

This clonotype was counted a few times. The V call is TRBV6-5, the J call TRBJ2-4; D unresolved. Germline V lookup: CDR1 MNHEY, CDR2 SVGAGI. The V gene lost 4 bases and the J gene lost 1 base, with 8 bases spanning the gap. The CDR3 has 14 residues. This chain's CDR3 is CASSSAEAKNIQYF. In DNA, the CDR3 is TGTGCCAGCAGTTCCGCAGAGGCCAAAAACATTCAGTACTTC.

This clonotype has ten or more counts. The genes are TRBV5-1 and TRBJ2-1; D call uncertain. V gave up 2 bases and J gave up 4 bases, with 7 bases separating them. The CDR3 is 13 amino acids. Germline-derived CDR1 and CDR2 are SGHRS and YFSETQ. CDR3 DNA sequence: TGCGCCAGCAGCTTAGGCCAGTACAATGAGCAGTTCTTC. This gives the protein CASSLGQYNEQFF. Complete variable domain (other parts from reference TRBV5-1 and TRBJ2-1): KAGVTQTPRYLIKTRGQQVTLSCSPISGHRSVSWYQQTPGQGLQFLFEYFSETQRNKGNFPGRFSGRQFSNSRSEMNVSTLELGDSALYLCASSLGQYNEQFFGPGTRLTVL.

The table lists this clonotype with a few counts. This chain uses TRBV24-1 with TRBJ2-5; 10 nucleotides align to TRBD1. From germline, CDR1 is KGHDR and CDR2 SFDVKD. CDR3 size: 15 residues. V lost 4 bases and J lost 1; bases outside the gene matches: 2. The CDR3 is CATSETGGSQETQYF. The CDR3 region has the DNA TGTGCCACCAGTGAGACAGGGGGCTCCCAAGAGACCCAGTACTTC.

The chain employs TRBV7-9 and TRBJ2-3; D gene uncertain. Germline V gene sequence: CDR1 SEHNR, CDR2 FQNEAQ (reference sequence). Trimming shortened V by 11 bases and J by 0 bases, and 12 bases separated the two germline ends. The CDR3 loop spans 13 amino acids. The CDR3: CACAEPSTDTQYF. DNA for the CDR3: TGTGCCTGCGCAGAGCCTAGCACAGATACGCAGTATTTT.

The chain uses TRBV6-5 and TRBJ2-7; no clear D gene. The germline gives CDR1 MNHEY, CDR2 SVGAGI. Trimming took 5 bases from V and 7 from J, leaving 15 bases between them. The length of the CDR3 is 13 residues. CDR3: CASSPGPVMEQYF. The CDR3 DNA reads TGTGCCAGCAGTCCAGGACCTGTAATGGAGCAGTACTTC.

This clonotype showed up just a few times. The chain links TRBV6-5 to TRBJ1-4; 10 bases agree with TRBD1. There are 17 residues in the CDR3. V was clipped by 4 bases and J by 13 bases; unmatched bases: 18. Germline V lookup: CDR1 MNHEY, CDR2 SVGAGI. The CDR3 nucleotides are TGTGCCAGCAGTTCCACCCGACAGGGGGCCCGTGTGATAGGACTGTTTTTT. Translated, it gives CASSSTRQGARVIGLFF.

This clonotype has a count of ten or more. V gene TRBV4-3 combines with J gene TRBJ2-2; D not certain. This CDR3 is 15 amino acids long. CDR1 is LGHNA and CDR2 is YSLEER in the germline V gene. V dropped 0 bases and J dropped 4 bases, with 9 bases sitting between them. The CDR3 sequence is CASSQEVVITGELFF. In DNA, the CDR3 is TGCGCCAGCAGCCAAGAAGTGGTTATCACCGGGGAGCTGTTTTTT.

V is TRBV9 and J is TRBJ2-7; 7 bases match TRBD1. CDR3 length equals 15 residues. Germline assignment: CDR1 SGDLS and CDR2 YYNGEE. V trimming: 4 bases; J trimming: 2 bases; junction bases outside the gene matches: 9. The CDR3 nucleotides are TGTGCCAGCAGCCTTCGGGACAGCTTAACCTACGAGCAGTACTTC. Translated: CASSLRDSLTYEQYF.